This entry features one TCR beta chain sequence. Per the germline V gene, CDR1 is MDHEN and CDR2 is SYDVKM. The CDR3 runs 20 residues. V shed 6 bases, J shed 1 base, and the junction held 20 bases outside the gene matches. The entry originates in a study of blood T cell repertoires in COVID-19. Whole-study context: Acute and convalescent COVID-19 samples came from the United States, Italy and Spain. T cells, B-cell-depleted T cells, or PBMCs provided the cDNA or gDNA that served as material.

Study processing details: Using reference gene primer amplification, nucleated cell counts were estimated. Sequencing used immunoSEQ multiplex PCR; TCRdb keeps in-frame clones, though not all of them. D and trimming come from the DNA, and the V and J calls and clone size come from that table. The profile shows around 240,000 clones, 80% to 90% of them singletons. This receptor was identified in a man aged 35 to 55 with acute or convalescent COVID-19. The chain links TRBV28 to TRBJ1-5; 8 bases agree with TRBD1. The sample was peripheral blood. CDR3 bases: TGTGCCAGCAGCTCCACACTCCGGGACAGGCCTTTAAGAAGCAATCAGCCCCAGCATTTT. It translates to CASSSTLRDRPLRSNQPQHF.